This TCR beta chain was sequenced in a study of Ad26.COV2.S vaccination and SARS-CoV-2 variants. Study-wide results and limits: Overall T cell responses may have been underestimated by the analyses of TCR breadth and depth. Spike-specific TCR breadth was greater after Ad26.COV2.S than placebo.

Some clones are missing from TCRdb's copy, which holds only in-frame ones; the method was immunoSEQ multiplex PCR. The sample contains over 400,000 clones, 90% of which appear only once. Remarks on this clone: Its specificity is not known.

This sample's treatment: about 20 received Ad26.COV2.S at low or high dose, single or two shots; several received placebo; per-sample allocation not given. The investigators took samples on day 63 after the first vaccine or placebo injection. The donor was a Boston adult aged 18-55 years. The ends were cut back, 0 bases at V and 8 bases at J, with 24 bases in the middle. The CDR3 loop spans 18 amino acids. CDR1 is SGDLS and CDR2 is YYNGEE in the germline V gene. This chain connects TRBV9 to TRBJ2-1, with a tentative D call TRBD1 (6 bases). The input for sequencing was peripheral blood, taken in a trial of Ad26.COV2.S vaccine versus placebo. This TCR derives from a person aged 18-60 years who received the Ad26.COV2.S COVID-19 vaccine or a placebo. CDR3 DNA sequence: TGTGCCAGCAGCGTAGCGATGGGGACACGGGCTAGTACGGATGAGCAGTTCTTC. Protein: CASSVAMGTRASTDEQFF.